This TCR beta chain came from a study of OX40 agonist ivuxolimab in advanced cancers. Comments on this clone: Antigen specificity is unknown.

V shed 6 bases and J 3 bases; nucleotides not matched to a gene: 8. CDR3 length: 15 amino acids. Germline lookup yields CDR1 SGHDT and CDR2 YYEEEE. The method was immunoSEQ multiplex PCR; TCRdb's version includes in-frame clones alone and lacks a portion of them. The sample shows around 60,000 clones, 85% to 95% of them seen only once. Broader study findings: Certain nonresponding patients likewise had low normalized T-cell clonal expansion. Clonal expansion was seen in CD4+ and CD8+ blood T cells by week 6 at 0.1 to 3.0 mg/kg.

Patients were excluded for autoimmune disease history or systemic immunosuppression. On cycle 4 day 1 and cycle 7 day 1, as well as at baseline, blood was sampled. The sample here was CD4+ or CD8+ T cells sorted from blood, taken in a trial of the OX40 agonist ivuxolimab. This sequence originates from an adult with an advanced solid tumor such as melanoma, head and neck, liver or kidney cancer. The V call is TRBV5-6, the J call TRBJ2-7; TRBD2 aligns across 11 bases. DNA for the CDR3: TGTGCCAGCAAGAGCCGGACTAGCGGGCTCTACGAGCAGTACTTC. Protein: CASKSRTSGLYEQYF.